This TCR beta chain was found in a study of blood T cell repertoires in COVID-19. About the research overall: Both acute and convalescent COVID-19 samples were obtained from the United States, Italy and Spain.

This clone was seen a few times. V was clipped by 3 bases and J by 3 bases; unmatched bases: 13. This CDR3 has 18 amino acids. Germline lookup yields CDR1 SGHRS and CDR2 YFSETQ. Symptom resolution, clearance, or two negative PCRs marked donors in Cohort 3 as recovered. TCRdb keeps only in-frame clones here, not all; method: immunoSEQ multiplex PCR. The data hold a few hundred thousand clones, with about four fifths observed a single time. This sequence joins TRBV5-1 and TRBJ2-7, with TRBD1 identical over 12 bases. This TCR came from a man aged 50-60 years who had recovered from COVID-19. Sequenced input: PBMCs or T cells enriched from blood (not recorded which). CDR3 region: CASSSPGTGGPSDYEQYF. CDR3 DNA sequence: TGCGCCAGCAGCTCCCCCGGGACAGGGGGCCCCTCCGACTACGAGCAGTACTTC. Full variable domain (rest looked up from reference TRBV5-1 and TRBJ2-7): KAGVTQTPRYLIKTRGQQVTLSCSPISGHRSVSWYQQTPGQGLQFLFEYFSETQRNKGNFPGRFSGRQFSNSRSEMNVSTLELGDSALYLCASSSPGTGGPSDYEQYFGPGTRLTVT.